This TCR beta chain was identified in a study of T cell repertoires in cytomegalovirus infection. For the study at large: Matching HLA type and CMV infection were both indicated by public TCR beta signatures.

Each CDR3 protein is one row after TCRdb ran MiXCR on the reads. The sample contains around 570,000 distinct CDR3 sequences, 40% of which appear only once. Regarding the study as a whole: CMV-specific TCR beta clonotypes restricted by HLA-C dominated the ex vivo response.

J was trimmed by 4 bases and V by 5 bases; bases with no gene match: 15. This CDR3 is built from 17 residues. The germline CDR1 and CDR2 sequences are SGHNT and YYREEE (reference sequence). Comments on this clonotype: What it recognizes is unknown.

The rearrangement joins TRBV5-4 to TRBJ2-3; 8 bases match TRBD2. The TCR sequence derives from a human donor in good health (CMV status not recorded). Some clones in this sample may be carry-over from other donors' samples. Sequences were derived from cultured PBMCs, sampled from culture after CMV antigen stimulation. The CDR3 nucleotides read TGTGCCAGCAGTCCCGGGGGAAGCGGGGGCCTCGCAGATACGCAGTATTTT. Protein sequence: CASSPGGSGGLADTQYF.